The next 14 T cell receptor beta chains were all read from a single sample in a study of T cells in localized non-small cell lung cancer. Only in-frame clones appear in the TCRdb table, and some are missing; sequencing was by immunoSEQ multiplex PCR. Of more than 30,000 clones listed, approximately 85% are singletons. The material was peripheral blood mononuclear cells, obtained before any cancer treatment. All receptors derive from a woman aged 40-70 years with stage III lung adenocarcinoma.

About this clone: In the same sample, other DNA sequences code for this CDR3. The chain joins TRBV4-2 to TRBJ2-4, with 13 bases fitting TRBD2. CDR3 length equals 19 residues. The J segment lost 4 bases and the V segment lost 3 bases, leaving 12 bases of the junction unmatched. CDR1 LGHNA and CDR2 YNFKEQ come from the germline V gene. The CDR3 loop is CASSQVGTSGILGKNIQYF. In nucleotides, the CDR3 is TGTGCCAGCAGCCAGGTGGGGACTAGCGGGATCCTGGGAAAAAACATTCAGTACTTC.

V and J are TRBV9 and TRBJ1-4; the match to TRBD1 covers 12 bases. Per the germline V gene, CDR1 is SGDLS and CDR2 is YYNGEE. The V gene end was trimmed by 4 bases and the J gene end by 4 bases; junction bases not matched to a gene: 5. CDR3 size: 16 residues. CDR3 DNA: TGTGCCAGCAGCCGGGACAGGGGGCGGATTAATGAAAAACTGTTTTTT. Amino acids: CASSRDRGRINEKLFF.

V is TRBV9 and J is TRBJ1-1, with D hard to call. The V end lost 8 bases, the J end lost 3 bases, and 17 bases lay between the germline ends. The CDR3 consists of 14 residues. Germline V gene data show CDR1 as SGDLS and CDR2 as YYNGEE. The CDR3 protein is CASSPAGADTEAFF. The CDR3, as DNA: TGTGCCAGTTCTCCTGCGGGTGCGGACACTGAAGCTTTCTTT.

CDR3 protein: CASSPRTSGAYSGANVLTF. The CDR3 DNA reads as TGCGCCAGCAGCCCCAGGACTAGCGGGGCATACTCTGGGGCCAACGTCCTGACTTTC. The gene calls are TRBV5-1 and TRBJ2-6; 12 bases are shared with TRBD2. V dropped 4 bases and J dropped 0; count of bases not matched to a gene: 8. CDR1 SGHRS and CDR2 YFSETQ come from the germline V gene. The CDR3 is 19 amino acids.

This clone was seen a handful of times. The chain is built from TRBV6-5 and TRBJ2-5, with 11 positions matching TRBD2. V was pared by 6 bases and J by 4 bases, with 7 bases of the junction left unmatched. The length of the CDR3 is 15 residues. CDR1 is MNHEY, CDR2 SVGAGI, per germline. In DNA form, the CDR3 reads TGTGCCAGCAGACCCCTTCTAGCGGGGGGAGAGACCCAGTACTTC. The encoded protein is CASRPLLAGGETQYF.

The V call is TRBV5-1, the J call TRBJ2-4; no clear D. CDR1 is SGHRS, CDR2 YFSETQ, per germline. CDR3 length: 13 amino acids. The V end was cut by 1 base, the J end by 2 bases, with 4 bases between. The CDR3 DNA is TGCGCCAGCAGCTTGTCCACCAAAAACATTCAGTACTTC. Translated, it gives CASSLSTKNIQYF.

V is TRBV5-1 and J is TRBJ2-7; a possible D gene is TRBD2 (6 bases). V lost 0 bases and J 4 bases, leaving 11 bases between the germline ends. This CDR3 is 14 amino acids long. Per the germline V gene, CDR1 is SGHRS and CDR2 is YFSETQ. The DNA for the CDR3 is TGCGCCAGCAGCTTGGGTGGGAGGCGTTACGAGCAGTACTTC. Residues: CASSLGGRRYEQYF.

The rearrangement uses TRBV7-9 and TRBJ1-1; D not certain. CDR3 length: 11 residues. The germline V and J ends were trimmed by 1 base and 6 bases, with 3 bases remaining between them. Per the germline V gene, CDR1 is SEHNR and CDR2 is FQNEAQ (reference sequence). The CDR3 DNA is TGTGCCAGCAGCTTAGAAGCTGAAGCTTTCTTT. It specifies CASSLEAEAFF.

The chain is built from TRBV5-6 and TRBJ2-1; perhaps TRBD2 as D (6 bases). Trimming took off 6 bases at V and 8 bases at J, with 24 bases between the two ends. CDR1 and CDR2 (germline): SGHDT, YYEEEE. This CDR3 region has 16 residues. This chain's CDR3 is CASTPSAGRTMDEQFF. DNA for the CDR3: TGTGCCAGCACCCCCTCCGCGGGAAGGACAATGGATGAGCAGTTCTTC.

The V call is TRBV7-9, the J call TRBJ2-5, with 11 positions matching TRBD1. V was pared by 5 bases and J by 0 bases, with 2 bases of the junction left unmatched. Per germline, CDR1 SEHNR and CDR2 FQNEAQ (reference sequence). This CDR3 contains 15 residues. As DNA, the CDR3 is TGTGCCAGCAGCCGGACAGGGGGCCACCAAGAGACCCAGTACTTC. Amino acid sequence: CASSRTGGHQETQYF.

The chain uses TRBV11-3 and TRBJ2-3; a weak D match, TRBD2 (6 bases). V lost 3 bases to trimming and J lost 7 bases, with 14 bases between them. This CDR3 has 14 residues. The V gene's germline CDR1 is SGHNT and CDR2 YENEEA. This chain's CDR3 is CASSFGGFGNTQYF. The CDR3 DNA reads TGTGCCAGCAGCTTTGGAGGGTTTGGGAATACGCAGTATTTT.

V usage is TRBV4-1 and J usage is TRBJ1-4; D gene ambiguous. CDR1 MGHRA and CDR2 YSYEKL come from the germline V gene. V lost 3 bases to trimming and J lost 4 bases, with 15 bases between them. The CDR3 extends over 16 amino acids. CDR3 DNA: TGCGCCAGCAGCCAGCCTTTCAAAAGGATTAATGAAAAACTGTTTTTT. Amino acid sequence: CASSQPFKRINEKLFF.

J is TRBJ1-4 and V is TRBV11-2; TRBD1 matches 7 bases. The CDR3 sequence is 15 residues long. Germline V gene lookup returns CDR1 SGHAT and CDR2 FQNNGV. The V and J ends lost 1 base and 10 bases, in that order; junction bases with no gene match: 9. The CDR3 DNA follows: TGTGCCAGCAGCTTAGCGACAGGGATGAGGGGAAAACTGTTTTTT. Translation gives CASSLATGMRGKLFF.

The CDR3 sequence is CASRPPVFAGTDTQYF. The CDR3, as DNA: TGTGCCAGCAGACCCCCCGTCTTCGCGGGGACAGATACGCAGTATTTT. This sequence joins TRBV28 and TRBJ2-3; possible D gene TRBD2, 6 bases. Germline values: CDR1 MDHEN, CDR2 SYDVKM. V lost 6 bases, J lost 3 bases, and 19 bases lay in between. CDR3 length equals 16 residues.